This T cell receptor (beta chain) was profiled in a study of T cells after posttransplantation cyclophosphamide. Notes on the study in general: Donor-recipient repertoire similarity was low at 1-2 months, rising over year one. After PTCy, TRB diversity resembled that of CNI/methotrexate controls. TRB overlap between skin or GI tissue T cells and blood was limited.

Comments on this clone: Its cognate antigen is unknown.

The data were produced by immunoSEQ multiplex PCR, yet TCRdb's version contains in-frame clones alone and is incomplete. The sample holds 5,000 or so clones, 94% seen once. Trimming cost V 0 bases and J 7 bases, with 11 bases left between them. This CDR3 has 14 residues. CDR1 and CDR2 from the germline V gene are SGHRS and YFSETQ. The chain uses TRBV5-1 and TRBJ2-1; tentatively, D is TRBD2 (6 bases). Sequences were obtained from CD4+ T cells sorted from bone marrow. The clonotype originates from a woman in her sixties or seventies in good health, CMV-negative, and a related stem cell transplant donor. CDR3 amino acids: CASSLAFGGNEQFF. DNA of the CDR3: TGCGCCAGCAGCTTGGCCTTTGGGGGGAATGAGCAGTTCTTC.